A single sample gave rise to the 10 T cell receptor beta chains below, sequenced in a study of low-dose radiotherapy and immunotherapy resistance in tumors. Time point of the sample: after trial treatment. Treatment: LDRT plus nivolumab, ipilimumab, low-dose cyclophosphamide and aspirin (RACIN trial). cDNA synthesis used a TRAV/TRBV-specific primer set for both chains. Amplification of TCRs used a constant-region primer and V-primer adapter for approximately 19 PCR cycles. TCRdb redid the calling of the reads with MiXCR, one entry per CDR3 protein. The sample carries around 80,000 distinct CDR3 sequences, around a sixth recorded once. The source material was PBMCs, sampled after low-dose radiotherapy plus immunotherapy. The receptor set was obtained from a male donor with prostate cancer.

V gene TRBV3-1 combines with J gene TRBJ2-3, with D tentatively TRBD2 (5 bases). Germline CDR1 reads LGHDT; CDR2 reads YNNKEL (reference sequence). Trimming pared 1 base from V and 8 bases from J, leaving 10 bases between. CDR3 length: 13 amino acids. The CDR3 sequence: CASSQGEGGTQYF. The CDR3 DNA reads TGTGCCAGCAGCCAAGGAGAGGGCGGTACGCAGTATTTT.

This clonotype was recorded many times. The chain is built from TRBV28 and TRBJ2-7; 7 nucleotides agree with TRBD2. The CDR3 loop spans 14 amino acids. The V gene's germline CDR1 is MDHEN and CDR2 SYDVKM. J lost 12 bases, V lost 6 bases, and 17 bases had no gene match. DNA of the CDR3: TGTGCCAGCAGACGAACTAGCGCGCCTACATGGCTGTACTTC. This gives the protein CASRRTSAPTWLYF.

This clonotype was counted at least ten times. The V call is TRBV29-1, the J call TRBJ2-5, with a tentative D call TRBD1 (5 bases). CDR1 is SQVTM, CDR2 ANQGSEA, per germline. The CDR3 length is 12 residues. Deletions cut 4 bases from V and 4 bases from J, with 10 bases between. Here the CDR3 reads CSVVLQGETQYF. The CDR3 region has the DNA TGCAGCGTTGTACTTCAGGGAGAGACCCAGTACTTC.

This clonotype was seen ten or more times. The V and J genes are TRBV30 and TRBJ2-1; tentative D call: TRBD2 (5 bases). Germline V gene data show CDR1 as GTSNPN and CDR2 as SVGIG (reference sequence). The CDR3 is 12 residues long. V was clipped by 0 bases and J by 9 bases, with 9 bases between them. CDR3 coding DNA: TGTGCCTGGAGTGTAGAAGGAGGTGAGCAGTTCTTC. Its protein is CAWSVEGGEQFF.

This clonotype occurred many times. This chain uses TRBV6-4 with TRBJ1-2; weak D call: TRBD1 (5 bases). Trimming cost V 0 bases and J 2 bases, with 10 bases left between them. Germline V gene sequence: CDR1 MRHNA, CDR2 SNTAGT. The CDR3 is 15 amino acids. This CDR3 reads CASSDSDRENYGYTF. The CDR3 DNA sequence: TGTGCCAGCAGTGACTCCGACAGAGAAAACTATGGCTACACCTTC.

This clonotype occurred many times. The chain has TRBV4-3 and TRBJ2-3, with D possibly matching TRBD1 (6 bases). Germline V gene data show CDR1 as LGHNA and CDR2 as YSLEER. Deletions cut 1 base from V and 2 bases from J, with 13 bases between. The CDR3 spans 16 residues. In DNA form, the CDR3 reads TGCGCCAGCAGCCAAGGGGGACACATTTTCACAGATACGCAGTATTTT. This translates into CASSQGGHIFTDTQYF.

This clonotype was counted ten times or more. The chain couples TRBV14 to TRBJ2-2, with D unclear. CDR1 is SGHDN and CDR2 is FVKESK in the germline V gene. V was clipped by 6 bases and J by 6 bases, with 14 bases between them. CDR3 length: 14 residues. CDR3 DNA: TGTGCCAGCAGTCAGACGTGGGGTGCCGGGGAGCTGTTTTTT. Protein: CASSQTWGAGELFF. The complete variable domain, with remaining parts taken from reference TRBV14 and TRBJ2-2, reads EAGVTQFPSHSVIEKGQTVTLRCDPISGHDNLYWYRRVMGKEIKFLLHFVKESKQDESGMPNNRFLAERTGGTYSTLKVQPAELEDSGVYFCASSQTWGAGELFFGEGSRLTVL.

This clonotype has ten or more counts. The chain carries TRBV28 and TRBJ2-7, with 8 bases that match TRBD1. The CDR3 spans 12 residues. The ends lost 8 bases at V and 1 base at J; junction bases unmatched: 1. Looked up from germline, CDR1 is MDHEN and CDR2 is SYDVKM. As DNA, the CDR3 is TGTGCCAGCGACAGGGGTTCCTACGAGCAGTACTTC. It translates to CASDRGSYEQYF.

This clonotype appeared many times. The genes are TRBV10-3 and TRBJ2-3, with 7 positions matching TRBD1. The CDR3 has 12 residues. The V and J ends lost 10 bases and 0 bases, in that order; junction bases with no gene match: 1. Germline V gene lookup returns CDR1 ENHRY and CDR2 SYGVKD. The CDR3 reads CATTGSTDTQYF. The CDR3 bases are TGTGCCACGACAGGGAGCACAGATACGCAGTATTTT.

The sample holds many counts of this clonotype. V gene TRBV15 combines with J gene TRBJ2-7; no clear D. With 0 bases removed from V and 0 bases from J, the gap between germline ends came to 6 bases. The CDR3 is 14 residues long. Germline V gives CDR1 LNHNV, CDR2 YYDKDF (reference sequence). CDR3 amino acids: CATSRDYVSYEQYF. The DNA of the CDR3 is TGTGCCACCAGCAGAGACTACGTCTCCTACGAGCAGTACTTC.